Below, 28 T cell receptor beta chains from the same sample are listed, as sequenced in a study of shared clonotypes between healthy human individuals. Repertoires were generated with immunoSEQ multiplex PCR, while TCRdb's copy carries only in-frame clones and drops some. The sample lists around 640,000 clones; approximately 96% were seen once. The naive CD8 subset, CD45RO-negative cells positively selected for CCR7, excluded terminally differentiated effector memory CD45RA+ cells. Sequencing was performed on naive CD8+ T cells sorted from blood. These receptors came from a woman aged 25 to 39 in good health.

The genes are TRBV5-1 and TRBJ1-4; 8 nucleotides line up with TRBD1. With V trimmed by 1 base and J by 1 base, 9 bases remained unmatched. The CDR3 spans 18 residues. In germline, CDR1 is SGHRS, CDR2 YFSETQ. The chain's CDR3 is CASSLTGGRGLTNEKLFF. DNA for the CDR3: TGCGCCAGCAGCTTGACCGGGGGCAGGGGGCTAACTAATGAAAAACTGTTTTTT.

The chain combines TRBV9 with TRBJ2-7, with 8 bases aligning to TRBD2. V lost 0 bases to trimming and J lost 3 bases; unmatched junction nucleotides: 8. The CDR3 has 16 residues. Germline V gene lookup returns CDR1 SGDLS and CDR2 YYNGEE. CDR3 residues: CASSVVSGARHYEQYF. The CDR3 nucleotides read TGTGCCAGCAGCGTAGTTAGCGGGGCACGACACTACGAGCAGTACTTC.

This chain joins TRBV9 and TRBJ2-5; 12 bases map to TRBD2. The germline V gene encodes CDR1 SGDLS and CDR2 YYNGEE. The CDR3 has 17 amino acids. V lost 0 bases and J lost 5; bases outside the gene matches: 8. The DNA of the CDR3 is TGTGCCAGCAGCGTAGGGCTAGCGGGAGGGATGGGGGAGACCCAGTACTTC. This gives the protein CASSVGLAGGMGETQYF.

This chain joins TRBV27 and TRBJ2-1, with D possibly matching TRBD1 (5 bases). Trimming shortened V by 4 bases and J by 4 bases, and 17 bases separated the two germline ends. The length of the CDR3 is 16 residues. Germline V CDR1 and CDR2: MNHEY, SMNVEV (reference sequence). In DNA, the CDR3 is TGTGCCAGCAGTTCCTCGTGGGGCCCGCGGTACAATGAGCAGTTCTTC. This encodes CASSSSWGPRYNEQFF.

The chain employs TRBV7-3 and TRBJ2-7, with TRBD2 matching over 10 bases. This CDR3 is 15 amino acids long. Germline V gene data show CDR1 as SGHTA and CDR2 as FQGTGA. J lost 0 bases, V lost 5 bases, and 4 bases had no gene match. The chain's CDR3 is CASSLIAGGSYEQYF. CDR3 DNA: TGTGCCAGCAGCCTAATAGCGGGAGGCTCCTACGAGCAGTACTTC.

The rearrangement uses TRBV29-1 and TRBJ2-1, with 10 bases lining up with TRBD1. Germline CDR1 is SQVTM and CDR2 is ANQGSEA. The CDR3 runs to 14 residues. J lost 4 bases, V lost 6 bases, and 6 bases had no gene match. The CDR3 nucleotides are TGCAGCGTCGCCGGGACAGGGGAATACAATGAGCAGTTCTTC. It yields the protein CSVAGTGEYNEQFF.

This sequence joins TRBV19 and TRBJ2-7; 10 nucleotides match TRBD1. Germline trimming cut 3 bases from V and 2 bases from J; bases unmatched to any gene: 4. The germline V gene encodes CDR1 LNHDA and CDR2 SQIVND (reference sequence). The CDR3 spans 15 residues. The CDR3 DNA reads as TGTGCCAGTAGTATCGGACAGGGGGTGGCCTACGAGCAGTACTTC. Its protein product is CASSIGQGVAYEQYF.

The J gene is TRBJ2-7, the V gene TRBV4-1, with a tentative D call TRBD2 (6 bases). Germline values: CDR1 MGHRA, CDR2 YSYEKL. The V end was cut by 4 bases, the J end by 6 bases, with 19 bases between. The CDR3 length is 15 residues. The DNA for the CDR3 is TGCGCCAGCAGCCCCGGGTGGGGGGATTCGGGCGAGCAGTACTTC. Translated, it gives CASSPGWGDSGEQYF.

The chain recombines TRBV28 with TRBJ1-5; D ambiguous. The CDR3 totals 15 residues. V lost 2 bases to trimming and J lost 4 bases, with 12 bases between them. The germline V gene has CDR1 MDHEN and CDR2 SYDVKM. The CDR3 protein is CASSLTMGSNQPQHF. CDR3 bases: TGTGCCAGCAGTTTAACGATGGGGTCAAATCAGCCCCAGCATTTT. The entire variable domain, with the rest obtained from reference TRBV28 and TRBJ1-5, is as follows: DVKVTQSSRYLVKRTGEKVFLECVQDMDHENMFWYRQDPGLGLRLIYFSYDVKMKEKGDIPEGYSVSREKKERFSLILESASTNQTSMYLCASSLTMGSNQPQHFGDGTRLSIL.

The V gene is TRBV14, the J gene TRBJ1-4; no clear D gene. The germline gives CDR1 SGHDN, CDR2 FVKESK. Trimming removed 3 bases at V and 6 bases at J, with 14 bases between. The CDR3 consists of 15 residues. CDR3 nucleotide sequence: TGTGCCAGCAGCCATATGTATGCTAGGGATGAAAAACTGTTTTTT. This encodes CASSHMYARDEKLFF.

This clone has just one count. This chain uses TRBV27 with TRBJ2-3; 10 positions agree with TRBD2. V was pared by 4 bases and J by 1 base, with 8 bases of the junction left unmatched. This CDR3 has 17 amino acids. Germline lookup yields CDR1 MNHEY and CDR2 SMNVEV (reference sequence). The CDR3 sequence: CASSSRETSGRTDTQYF. The CDR3 DNA reads TGTGCCAGCAGTTCTCGGGAGACTAGCGGGCGCACAGATACGCAGTATTTT.

The V call is TRBV21-1, the J call TRBJ2-1; the table's D gene call, TRBD1, was not cross checked with the DNA. TRBV21-1 is classified as a pseudogene. The CDR3 sequence is 15 residues long. The CDR3 nucleotides read TGTGCCAGCGGTCAGGGAATGGTTTCCTACAATGAGCAGTTCTTC. Protein product: CASGQGMVSYNEQFF.

The chain carries TRBV19 and TRBJ2-7, with 7 bases fitting TRBD1. The CDR3 has 12 residues. J lost 2 bases, V lost 6 bases, and 1 base had no gene match. CDR1 is LNHDA, CDR2 SQIVND, per germline (reference sequence). The CDR3 DNA follows: TGTGCCAGTAGCGGACAGGCCTACGAGCAGTACTTC. Amino acid sequence: CASSGQAYEQYF.

The chain combines TRBV6-1 with TRBJ2-7; TRBD2 matches at 7 bases. Germline V gene sequence: CDR1 MNHNS, CDR2 SASEGT. V shed 3 bases and J 2 bases; nucleotides not matched to a gene: 7. There are 15 residues in the CDR3. This CDR3 is CASSDLSGPAYEQYF. The DNA of the CDR3 is TGTGCCAGCAGTGATCTTAGCGGGCCTGCCTACGAGCAGTACTTC.

This clone was detected once. The sample carries other DNA sequences with the same CDR3. The chain employs TRBV7-9 and TRBJ2-7; D possibly matches TRBD1 or TRBD2 (6 bases each). The germline V and J ends were trimmed by 6 bases and 1 base, with 10 bases remaining between them. CDR3 length: 13 amino acids. The germline CDR1 and CDR2 sequences are SEHNR and FQNEAQ (reference sequence). The CDR3: CASRGGRSYEQYF. CDR3 nucleotides: TGTGCCAGCAGAGGGGGGCGATCCTACGAGCAGTACTTC.

This rearrangement joins TRBV28 to TRBJ2-1; D ambiguous. CDR1 and CDR2 (germline): MDHEN, SYDVKM. The CDR3 totals 15 residues. Trimming removed 3 bases from V and 0 bases from J, with 9 bases in between. The CDR3 sequence is CASSLVGNSYNEQFF. The CDR3 nucleotides are TGTGCCAGCAGTTTGGTGGGTAACTCCTACAATGAGCAGTTCTTC.

V gene TRBV5-8 combines with J gene TRBJ1-5, with D tentatively TRBD1 (5 bases). The V end was cut by 0 bases, the J end by 4 bases, with 11 bases between. This CDR3 contains 15 residues. Per the germline V gene, CDR1 is SGHTS and CDR2 is YDEGEE. This chain's CDR3 is CASSLEGSRNQPQHF. The DNA for the CDR3 is TGTGCCAGCAGCTTGGAGGGGTCGAGGAATCAGCCCCAGCATTTT.

The genes are TRBV7-9 and TRBJ2-1; D unclear. CDR3 size: 18 residues. The germline gives CDR1 SEHNR, CDR2 FQNEAQ (reference sequence). Trimming stripped 5 bases from V and 8 bases from J, with 28 bases between. The CDR3 is CASSINPSHPDSRHEQFF. CDR3 sequence (DNA): TGTGCCAGCAGCATAAACCCTAGTCATCCAGATAGTCGTCATGAGCAGTTCTTC. Drawing the rest from reference TRBV7-9 and TRBJ2-1, the complete variable domain is DTGVSQNPRHKITKRGQNVTFRCDPISEHNRLYWYRQTLGQGPEFLTYFQNEAQLEKSRLLSDRFSAERPKGSFSTLEIQRTEQGDSAMYLCASSINPSHPDSRHEQFFGPGTRLTVL.

To note about this clone: This sample also contains other DNA sequences that code for the same CDR3. The rearrangement joins TRBV27 to TRBJ2-7; possibly TRBD1 for D (6 bases). The V gene's germline CDR1 is MNHEY and CDR2 SMNVEV (reference sequence). Trimming shortened V by 2 bases and J by 1 base, and 6 bases separated the two germline ends. There are 13 residues in the CDR3. This CDR3 reads CASSLGTSYEQYF. As DNA, the CDR3 is TGTGCCAGCAGTTTAGGGACATCCTACGAGCAGTACTTC.

The chain recombines TRBV9 with TRBJ2-2; maybe TRBD2 (6 bases). This CDR3 spans 16 amino acids. Germline loops: CDR1 SGDLS, CDR2 YYNGEE. The V end was cut by 1 base, the J end by 7 bases, with 17 bases between. The CDR3 bases are TGTGCCAGCAGCGTATTTCCGGGAGCTAGTTTCGGGGAGCTGTTTTTT. Protein: CASSVFPGASFGELFF.

This clone was detected once. The V gene is TRBV27, the J gene TRBJ2-5; 8 bases agree with TRBD2. Judging by the DNA end, TRBJ2-7 fits better; the J call may be wrong. The germline gives CDR1 MNHEY, CDR2 SMNVEV (reference sequence). The CDR3 is 13 amino acids. This chain's CDR3 is CASSSGLGIEQYF. CDR3 sequence (DNA): TGTGCCAGCAGTTCGGGACTAGGAATCGAGCAGTACTTC.

As DNA, the CDR3 is TGTGCCAGCAGTTTTTTCCGTGGGATCCAAGAGACCCAGTACTTC. Its protein product is CASSFFRGIQETQYF. The chain carries TRBV27 and TRBJ2-5, with unresolved D. This CDR3 comprises 15 residues. Trimming removed 3 bases at V and 1 base at J, with 12 bases between. Germline V lookup: CDR1 MNHEY, CDR2 SMNVEV (reference sequence).

Regarding this clone: This specimen includes other DNA sequences encoding the same CDR3. The rearrangement links TRBV27 to TRBJ2-7; D assignment may be TRBD1 or TRBD2 (5 bases each). V was pared by 3 bases and J by 3 bases, with 9 bases between. This CDR3 comprises 13 residues. CDR1 and CDR2 from the germline V gene are MNHEY and SMNVEV (reference sequence). The CDR3: CASSLGPFYEQYF. The DNA for the CDR3 is TGTGCCAGCAGTTTGGGACCGTTCTACGAGCAGTACTTC.

The chain links TRBV28 to TRBJ1-1, with 7 positions matching TRBD1. The CDR3 is 13 amino acids. The germline V gene has CDR1 MDHEN and CDR2 SYDVKM. V shed 2 bases, J shed 5 bases, and the junction held 2 bases outside the gene matches. The CDR3 here is CASSLEGQTEAFF. CDR3 DNA: TGTGCCAGCAGTTTAGAGGGACAGACTGAAGCTTTCTTT.

The chain has TRBV27 and TRBJ2-1; TRBD2 matches 8 bases. Germline loops: CDR1 MNHEY, CDR2 SMNVEV (reference sequence). This CDR3 contains 14 residues. Trimming at V came to 5 bases and at J to 9 bases, leaving 9 bases not matched to a gene. The CDR3, as DNA: TGTGCCAGCAGTCCTGGCCGGGGGGGGTTTGAGCAGTTCTTC. Its protein is CASSPGRGGFEQFF.

CDR3 sequence: CASRLKPGLAASYEQYF. CDR3 sequence (DNA): TGTGCCAGTAGACTTAAACCTGGACTAGCGGCCTCCTACGAGCAGTACTTC. V gene TRBV19 combines with J gene TRBJ2-7; TRBD2 agrees at 10 bases. CDR3 length: 17 amino acids. Trimming at V came to 6 bases and at J to 0 bases, leaving 11 bases not matched to a gene. CDR1 is LNHDA, CDR2 SQIVND, per germline (reference sequence).

V gene TRBV2 combines with J gene TRBJ2-3; 11 bases agree with TRBD2. Germline V gene lookup returns CDR1 SNHLY and CDR2 FYNNEI. The CDR3 covers 15 residues. After removal of 7 bases from V and 3 bases from J, the junction contained 6 bases not matched to a gene. CDR3 nucleotides: TGTGCCAGCAAACAACTAGCGGGAGCGACAGATACGCAGTATTTT. Translation gives CASKQLAGATDTQYF.

The gene calls are TRBV6-1 and TRBJ2-7; D might be TRBD2 (6 bases). With 3 bases removed from V and 4 bases from J, the gap between germline ends came to 10 bases. The CDR3 is 13 amino acids. The germline V gene encodes CDR1 MNHNS and CDR2 SASEGT. This CDR3 reads CASSEGLRYEQYF. The CDR3 nucleotides are TGTGCCAGCAGTGAGGGACTTCGTTACGAGCAGTACTTC.